This T cell receptor beta chain came from a study of cytomegalovirus exposure and HLA in healthy donors. Data came from immunoSEQ multiplex PCR; TCRdb stores just in-frame clones and leaves some out. The sample gives around 61,000 clones, 85% to 95% of which show up once; 1.1% is in the top ten. Worth noting for this clone: No antigen is known for it.

The donors were members of the validation cohort, which comprised around 110 subjects and was separate from the first cohort of roughly 700 subjects. The CDR3 loop spans 17 amino acids. Germline CDR1 reads SGHTS; CDR2 reads YDEGEE. V was trimmed by 5 bases and J by 6 bases, leaving 24 bases between them. Findings and limits, study-wide: The authors listed roughly 150 TCR beta chains as cytomegalovirus-associated. Cytomegalovirus status was reportedly diagnosed by the classifier with high sensitivity and specificity.

The specimen sequenced was PBMCs. The source of this sequence is a young man in good health and CMV-seronegative. The chain has TRBV5-8 and TRBJ1-5, with D possibly matching TRBD1 (6 bases). CDR3 protein: CASSSFSTFQGIQPQHF. The DNA for the CDR3 is TGTGCCAGCAGTTCGTTCTCTACCTTCCAGGGGATTCAGCCCCAGCATTTT.